A single sample gave rise to the 2 T cell receptor beta chains below, sequenced in a study of vaccination and CD4 T cells after COVID-19. Noted treatment: roughly ten-day PBMC culture with coronavirus spike peptide pools or control peptides (ViraFEST assay). The Oncomine TCR Beta short-read assay was what sequenced the DNA obtained from cultured CD4+ T cells. TCRdb reanalysed the PCR reads using MiXCR and keeps one entry per CDR3 protein. The sample gives roughly 13,000 distinct CDR3 sequences, about 50% of which show up once; around an eighth is in the top ten. Their specific antigens are unknown. The sequencing input was CD4+ T cells from blood, cultured in vitro. These receptor sequences come from a human donor who had recovered from COVID-19.

The chain joins TRBV5-1 to TRBJ1-5; the D is unclear. V was trimmed by 0 bases and J by 4 bases, leaving 8 bases between them. The CDR3 spans 14 residues. The V gene's germline CDR1 is SGHRS and CDR2 YFSETQ. For the CDR3, the DNA is TGCGCCAGCAGCTTGGGCACACCAAATCAGCCCCAGCATTTT. As protein: CASSLGTPNQPQHF.

V is TRBV6-5 and J is TRBJ1-1; 7 bases line up with TRBD1. Trimming removed 2 bases from V and 4 bases from J; junction bases left unmatched: 7. The CDR3 runs 15 residues. The germline gives CDR1 MNHEY, CDR2 SVGAGI. CDR3 sequence reads: CASSYRQGRSTEAFF. In nucleotides, the CDR3 is TGTGCCAGCAGTTACCGACAGGGTAGAAGCACTGAAGCTTTCTTT.